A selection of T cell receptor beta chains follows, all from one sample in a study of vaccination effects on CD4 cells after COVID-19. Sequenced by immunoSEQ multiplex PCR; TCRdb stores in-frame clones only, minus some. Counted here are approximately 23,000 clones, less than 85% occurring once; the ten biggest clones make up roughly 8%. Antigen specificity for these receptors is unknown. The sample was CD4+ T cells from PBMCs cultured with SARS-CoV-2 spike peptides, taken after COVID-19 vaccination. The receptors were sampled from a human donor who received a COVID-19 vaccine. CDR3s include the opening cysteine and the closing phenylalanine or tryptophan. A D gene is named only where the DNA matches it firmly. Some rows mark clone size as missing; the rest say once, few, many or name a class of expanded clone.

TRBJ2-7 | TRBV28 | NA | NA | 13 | CASSLGREYEQYF | TGTGCCAGCAGTTTGGGCAGGGAGTACGAGCAGTACTTC
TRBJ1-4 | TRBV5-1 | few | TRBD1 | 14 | CASSDGTVGEKLFF | TGCGCCAGCAGCGACGGGACAGTTGGTGAAAAACTGTTTTTT
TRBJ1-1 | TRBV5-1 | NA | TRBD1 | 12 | CASKGGGTEAFF | TGCGCCAGCAAAGGGGGCGGCACTGAAGCTTTCTTT
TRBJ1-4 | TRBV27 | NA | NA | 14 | CASSPSGPHEKLFF | TGTGCCAGCAGTCCCTCGGGTCCTCACGAAAAACTGTTTTTT
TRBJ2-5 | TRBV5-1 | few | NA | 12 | CASSRGPETQYF | TGCGCCAGCAGCCGCGGACCGGAGACCCAGTACTTC
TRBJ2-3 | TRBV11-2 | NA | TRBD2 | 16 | CASSLETSGSYNTQYF | TGTGCCAGCAGCTTAGAGACTAGCGGGAGTTATAATACGCAGTATTTT
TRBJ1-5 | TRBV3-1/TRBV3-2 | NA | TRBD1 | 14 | CASSQGTGLQPQHF | TGTGCCAGCAGCCAAGGGACAGGGCTTCAGCCCCAGCATTTT
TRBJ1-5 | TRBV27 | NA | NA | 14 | CASSLLDSNQPQHF | TGTGCCAGCAGTTTGTTGGACAGCAATCAGCCCCAGCATTTT
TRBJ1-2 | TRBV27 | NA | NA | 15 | CASSLRGGGVYGYTF | TGTGCCAGCAGTTTACGAGGGGGTGGTGTGTATGGCTACACCTTC
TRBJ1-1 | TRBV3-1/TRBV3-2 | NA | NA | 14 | CASSQSIVNTEAFF | TGTGCCAGCAGCCAATCGATAGTGAACACTGAAGCTTTCTTT
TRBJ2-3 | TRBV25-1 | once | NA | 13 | CASRRQSTDTQYF | TGTGCCAGCAGAAGACAGTCCACAGATACGCAGTATTTT
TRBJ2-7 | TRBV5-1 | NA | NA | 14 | CASSLEVQGSEQYF | TGCGCCAGCAGCTTGGAGGTGCAGGGGTCCGAGCAGTACTTC
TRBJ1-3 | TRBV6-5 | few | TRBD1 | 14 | CASSNRGPGNTIYF | TGTGCCAGCAGTAATAGGGGGCCTGGAAACACCATATATTTT
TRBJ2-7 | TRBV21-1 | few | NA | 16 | CASPVTGRTPLYEQYF | TGTGCCAGCCCTGTCACGGGAAGGACGCCTCTATACGAGCAGTACTTC
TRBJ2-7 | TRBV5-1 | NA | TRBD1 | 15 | CATRRGQDLSYEQYF | TGCGCCACCCGAAGGGGGCAGGACCTCTCCTACGAGCAGTACTTC